This TCR beta chain came from a study of blood T cell repertoires in COVID-19. The wider study: COVID-19 samples, acute and convalescent, were from the United States, Italy and Spain. Sources were T cells, B-cell-depleted T cells, or PBMCs; the material itself was cDNA or gDNA.

Original analysis: Reference gene primer amplification in the assay estimated nucleated cell counts. Only in-frame clones appear in the TCRdb table, and some are missing; sequencing was by immunoSEQ multiplex PCR. V, J and clone size reflect that table, while D and trimming were determined from the DNA. The sample yields more than 200,000 clones, roughly 80% seen once. Germline CDR1 reads DFQATT; CDR2 reads SNEGSKA (reference sequence). The CDR3 covers 15 residues. The V gene lost 3 bases and the J gene lost 4 bases, with 15 bases spanning the gap. This chain joins TRBV20-1 and TRBJ1-4, with D possibly being TRBD1 (6 bases). The specimen was peripheral blood. This sequence originates from a woman in her thirties or forties with active or convalescent COVID-19. The CDR3 region is CSASEIGTYNEKLFF. The CDR3, as DNA: TGCAGTGCTAGTGAGATCGGGACATATAATGAAAAACTGTTTTTT.